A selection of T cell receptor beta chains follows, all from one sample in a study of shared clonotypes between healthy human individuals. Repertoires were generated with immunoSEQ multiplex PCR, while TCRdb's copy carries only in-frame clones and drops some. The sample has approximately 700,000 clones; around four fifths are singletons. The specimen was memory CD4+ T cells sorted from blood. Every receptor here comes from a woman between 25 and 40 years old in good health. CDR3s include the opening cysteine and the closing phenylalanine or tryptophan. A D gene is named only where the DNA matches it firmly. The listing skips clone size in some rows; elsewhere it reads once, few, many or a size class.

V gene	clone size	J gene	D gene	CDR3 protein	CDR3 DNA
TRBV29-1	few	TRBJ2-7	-	CSAQQGPGEQYF	TGCAGCGCACAACAGGGCCCGGGGGAGCAGTACTTC
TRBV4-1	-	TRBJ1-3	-	CASSRGRGLGNTIYF	TGCGCCAGCAGCCGGGGCAGGGGCCTTGGAAACACCATATATTTT
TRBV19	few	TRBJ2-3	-	CASNDPRTTGLSDTQYF	TGTGCCAGTAACGATCCCCGTACAACAGGGTTGTCAGATACGCAGTATTTT
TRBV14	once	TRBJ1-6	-	CASSLRSFGIGYNSPLHF	TGTGCCAGCAGCCTACGATCGTTCGGGATCGGTTATAATTCACCCCTCCACTTT
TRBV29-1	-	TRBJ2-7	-	CSVARDTSQYF	TGCAGCGTTGCCCGGGACACTTCGCAGTACTTC
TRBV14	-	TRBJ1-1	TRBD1	CASRHWRDRDRPEAFF	TGTGCCAGCAGACACTGGAGGGACAGGGATAGGCCTGAAGCTTTCTTT
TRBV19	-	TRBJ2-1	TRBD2	CASSIRGRLAGDNNEQFF	TGTGCCAGTAGTATCAGAGGCAGACTAGCGGGAGACAACAATGAGCAGTTCTTC
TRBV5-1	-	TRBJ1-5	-	CASSSGQGSGQPQHF	TGCGCCAGCAGTTCGGGACAAGGGTCAGGACAGCCCCAGCATTTT
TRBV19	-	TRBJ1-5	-	CASSTEGPGGGNQPQHF	TGTGCCAGTAGTACGGAGGGTCCCGGAGGGGGCAATCAGCCCCAGCATTTT
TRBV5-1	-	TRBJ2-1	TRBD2	CASSPLASGSSYEQFF	TGCGCCAGCAGCCCCTTGGCTAGCGGGAGTAGCTATGAGCAGTTCTTC
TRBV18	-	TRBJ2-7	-	CASSQGLDYEQYF	TGTGCCAGCTCACAGGGACTGGACTACGAGCAGTACTTC
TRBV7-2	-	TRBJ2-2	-	CASSYQGRGPNTGELFF	TGTGCCAGCAGCTACCAGGGACGGGGTCCGAACACCGGGGAGCTGTTTTTT
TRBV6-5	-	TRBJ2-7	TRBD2	CASRPGTSGRQEQYF	TGTGCCAGCAGACCGGGGACTAGCGGGAGACAAGAGCAGTACTTC
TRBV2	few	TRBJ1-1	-	CASLFGTKNTEAFF	TGTGCCAGCCTATTTGGCACCAAGAACACTGAAGCTTTCTTT
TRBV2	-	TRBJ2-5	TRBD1	CASSRQGAGQETQYF	TGTGCCAGCAGTCGACAGGGGGCCGGGCAAGAGACCCAGTACTTC
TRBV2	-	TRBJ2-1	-	CASSESGSSYNEQFF	TGTGCCAGCAGTGAGAGCGGTAGCTCCTACAATGAGCAGTTCTTC
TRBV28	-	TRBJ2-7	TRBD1	CASRTGTGGSYEQYF	TGTGCCAGCCGCACCGGGACAGGGGGTTCCTACGAGCAGTACTTC
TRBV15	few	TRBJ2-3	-	CATRERGTDTQYF	TGTGCCACCAGGGAACGAGGCACAGATACGCAGTATTTT
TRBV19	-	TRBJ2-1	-	CASSSPGTRSYNEQFF	TGTGCCAGTAGTTCCCCGGGCACTCGCTCCTACAATGAGCAGTTCTTC
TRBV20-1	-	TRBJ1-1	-	CSASNTEAFF	TGCAGTGCTTCAAACACTGAAGCTTTCTTT
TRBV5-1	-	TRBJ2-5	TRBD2	CASSGSFSSGTTTETQYF	TGCGCCAGCAGCGGGAGTTTTAGTAGCGGGACCACGACGGAGACCCAGTACTTC
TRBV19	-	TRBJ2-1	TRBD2	CASSIESAGAGNEQFF	TGTGCCAGTAGTATAGAGTCAGCGGGGGCGGGGAATGAGCAGTTCTTC
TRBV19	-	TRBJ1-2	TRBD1	CASSRGQDYNYGYTF	TGTGCCAGTAGCCGTGGACAGGATTATAACTATGGCTACACCTTC
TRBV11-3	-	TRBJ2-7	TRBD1	CASSLGQGLEQYF	TGTGCCAGCAGCTTAGGACAGGGTCTCGAGCAGTACTTC
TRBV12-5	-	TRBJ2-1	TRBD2	CASGSSTSGTYNEQFF	TGTGCTAGTGGTTCATCGACTAGCGGAACCTACAATGAGCAGTTCTTC
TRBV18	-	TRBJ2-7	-	CASSPQDEQYF	TGTGCCAGCTCACCACAGGACGAGCAGTACTTC
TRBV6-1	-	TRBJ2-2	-	CASSSRGYTGELFF	TGTGCCAGCAGTTCTCGGGGATACACCGGGGAGCTGTTTTTT
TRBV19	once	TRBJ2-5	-	CASRLQGQETQYF	TGTGCCAGTAGGTTACAGGGTCAAGAGACCCAGTACTTC
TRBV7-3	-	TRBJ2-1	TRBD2	CASSLTSLAGVGYNEQFF	TGTGCCAGCAGCTTAACAAGCCTAGCGGGAGTGGGATACAATGAGCAGTTCTTC
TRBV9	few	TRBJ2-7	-	CASSGPGDYEQYF	TGTGCCAGCAGCGGGCCAGGGGACTACGAGCAGTACTTC
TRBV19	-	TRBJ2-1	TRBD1	CASSLGRGHRSRPYNEQFF	TGTGCCAGTAGTCTCGGCAGGGGGCACCGGAGCCGCCCCTACAATGAGCAGTTCTTC
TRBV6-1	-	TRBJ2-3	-	CASRTGLSTDTQYF	TGTGCCAGCAGAACCGGGTTAAGCACAGATACGCAGTATTTT
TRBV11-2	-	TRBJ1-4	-	CASSLESTGSVEKLFF	TGCGCTAGCAGCTTAGAATCTACAGGTTCGGTTGAAAAACTGTTTTTT
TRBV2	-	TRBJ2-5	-	CASSRAGGGETQYF	TGTGCCAGCAGCCGTGCCGGGGGCGGAGAGACCCAGTACTTC
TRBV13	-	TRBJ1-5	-	CASSRQHNQPQHF	TGTGCCAGCAGCCGACAGCACAATCAGCCCCAGCATTTT
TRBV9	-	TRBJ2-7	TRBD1	CASGSGTGFHEQYF	TGTGCCAGCGGGTCCGGGACAGGGTTCCACGAGCAGTACTTC
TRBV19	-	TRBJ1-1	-	CAWNTGPRAFF	TGTGCCTGGAATACAGGGCCGAGAGCTTTCTTT
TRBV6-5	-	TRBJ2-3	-	CASTLGEEGADTQYF	TGTGCCAGCACCCTAGGCGAGGAGGGAGCAGATACGCAGTATTTT
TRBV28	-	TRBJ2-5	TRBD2	CASSRGLAGETQYF	TGTGCCAGTTCGCGAGGCCTAGCGGGAGAGACCCAGTACTTC
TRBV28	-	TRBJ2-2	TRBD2	CASSLTTSGGTGELFF	TGTGCCAGCAGTCTCACGACTAGCGGGGGGACCGGGGAGCTGTTTTTT
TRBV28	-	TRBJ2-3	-	CASSSVGFRADTQYF	TGTGCCAGCAGTTCGGTGGGGTTTCGGGCAGATACGCAGTATTTT
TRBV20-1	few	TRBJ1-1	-	CSARIRQEAFF	TGCAGTGCTAGAATTAGACAGGAAGCTTTCTTT
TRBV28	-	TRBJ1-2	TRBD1	CASRLPPGQGNYGYTF	TGTGCCAGCAGACTTCCACCGGGACAGGGGAACTATGGCTACACCTTC
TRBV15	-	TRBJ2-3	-	CATSRDSASRPDTQYF	TGTGCCACCAGCAGAGATTCTGCTTCCCGGCCAGATACGCAGTATTTT
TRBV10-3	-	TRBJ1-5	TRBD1	CAISELGQDNQPQHF	TGTGCCATCAGTGAACTCGGACAGGACAATCAGCCCCAGCATTTT
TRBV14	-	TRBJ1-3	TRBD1	CASSPHRGRNTIYF	TGTGCCAGCAGTCCGCACAGGGGGCGTAACACCATATATTTT
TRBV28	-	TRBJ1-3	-	CASRPGVSGNTIYF	TGTGCCAGCAGGCCAGGGGTTTCTGGAAACACCATATATTTT
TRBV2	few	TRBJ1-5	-	CASSWTDSNQPQHF	TGTGCCAGCAGTTGGACGGATAGCAATCAGCCCCAGCATTTT
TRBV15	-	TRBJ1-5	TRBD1	CATSRGDRGVQPQHF	TGTGCCACCAGCAGAGGGGACAGGGGGGTTCAGCCCCAGCATTTT
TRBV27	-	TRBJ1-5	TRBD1	CASAIDRGNQPQHF	TGTGCCAGCGCGATTGACAGGGGAAATCAGCCCCAGCATTTT
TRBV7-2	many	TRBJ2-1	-	CASSLAGSSYNEQFF	TGTGCCAGCAGCTTAGCGGGGAGCTCCTACAATGAGCAGTTCTTC
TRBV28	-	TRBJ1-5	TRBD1	CASSSGQGRNQPQHF	TGTGCCAGCAGTTCGGGACAGGGGAGGAATCAGCCCCAGCATTTT
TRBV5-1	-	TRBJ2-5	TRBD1	CASGPLTGEETQYF	TGCGCCAGCGGTCCATTAACAGGGGAAGAGACCCAGTACTTC
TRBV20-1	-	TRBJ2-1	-	CSATVNNEQFF	TGCAGTGCCACCGTTAACAATGAGCAGTTCTTC
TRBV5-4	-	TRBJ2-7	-	CASSPGAASAFYEQYF	TGTGCCAGCAGCCCCGGAGCGGCTAGCGCTTTCTACGAGCAGTACTTC
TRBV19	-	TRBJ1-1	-	CASTIRTTNTEAFF	TGTGCCAGTACGATCCGAACTACCAACACTGAAGCTTTCTTT
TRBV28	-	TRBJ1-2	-	CASSRQSLDYTF	TGTGCCAGCAGCCGACAGAGTTTAGACTACACCTTC
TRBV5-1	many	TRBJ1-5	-	CASSLGGDQPQHF	TGCGCCAGCAGCTTGGGAGGGGATCAGCCCCAGCATTTT
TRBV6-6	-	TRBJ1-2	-	CASSSGNLDGYTF	TGTGCCAGCAGTTCCGGCAACCTTGATGGCTACACCTTC